What follows are 25 T cell receptor beta chains derived from one specimen sequenced in a study of vaccination effects on CD4 cells after COVID-19. The method was immunoSEQ multiplex PCR; TCRdb's version includes in-frame clones alone and lacks a portion of them. The sample has 67,000 or so clones, about 65% seen once; the top ten hold 3.5% to 4.5%. No antigens are known for them. The ViraFEST assay expanded antigen-specific CD4+ T cells with viral peptide pools before sequencing. It was after approximately 10 days of culture that CD4+ T cells were isolated. Vaccine recipients had no previous SARS-CoV-2 infection; their nucleocapsid antibodies were negative. The specimen comprised CD4+ T cells from PBMCs cultured with HCoV-OC43 spike peptides, sampled before COVID-19 vaccination. Noted subset: HCoV-OC43 spike overlapping peptide pool stimulation. The receptor set was obtained from a human donor who received a COVID-19 vaccine.

For the CDR3, the DNA is TGTGCCAGCAGTACCGACAGTATCGTGGCAGATACGCAGTATTTT. Translating gives CASSTDSIVADTQYF. The gene calls are TRBV2 and TRBJ2-3, with D possibly matching TRBD1 (5 bases). Germline CDR1 and CDR2: SNHLY and FYNNEI. V was clipped by 5 bases and J by 4 bases, with 16 bases between them. This CDR3 comprises 15 residues.

This chain joins TRBV2 and TRBJ1-5; TRBD1 might be the D (5 bases). Looked up from germline, CDR1 is SNHLY and CDR2 is FYNNEI. V gave up 3 bases and J gave up 11 bases, with 17 bases separating them. This CDR3 is 14 amino acids long. The CDR3: CASSEWGGSLSQHF. CDR3 coding DNA: TGTGCCAGCAGTGAGTGGGGGGGGAGTTTGTCCCAGCATTTT.

The chain carries TRBV6-5 and TRBJ1-2; D not certain. CDR3 length: 13 residues. Germline CDR1 reads MNHEY; CDR2 reads SVGAGI. V lost 5 bases and J lost 4, with 11 bases in between. CDR3 DNA sequence: TGTGCCAGCAGTCCGTTCCAGATCTATGGCTACACCTTC. Translation gives CASSPFQIYGYTF.

About this clone: An end of the junction does not agree with germline; a read error may underlie this. This chain connects TRBV6-4 to TRBJ2-1; tentatively, D is TRBD1 (5 bases). CDR1 and CDR2 from the germline V gene are MRHNA and SNTAGT. The CDR3 is made up of 12 amino acids. The CDR3 is CASSDPLRGRLF. The CDR3 DNA sequence: TGTGCCAGCAGTGACCCCCTAAGGGGCCGTCTCTTC.

The J gene is TRBJ1-1, the V gene TRBV5-4, with 7 nucleotides matching TRBD1. V dropped 1 base and J dropped 5; count of bases not matched to a gene: 8. Germline assignment: CDR1 SGHNT and CDR2 YYREEE (reference sequence). The CDR3 loop spans 15 amino acids. The CDR3 here is CASSLTGVIGTEAFF. CDR3 in DNA: TGTGCCAGCAGCTTGACAGGGGTCATCGGAACTGAAGCTTTCTTT.

This clone was seen just once. The rearrangement joins TRBV15 to TRBJ1-2; 7 bases are a match to TRBD1. This CDR3 is built from 16 residues. Germline CDR1 is LNHNV and CDR2 is YYDKDF (reference sequence). Losses at the gene ends were 1 base for V and 2 bases for J; bases not matched to a gene: 7. The CDR3 DNA sequence: TGTGCCACCAGCAGAGCCGCCGGGACAGAGAACTATGGCTACACCTTC. This sequence encodes CATSRAAGTENYGYTF.

There are a few counts of this clone. V is TRBV27 and J is TRBJ1-1; no reliable D call. Trimming removed 6 bases at V and 1 base at J, with 9 bases between. The CDR3 sequence is 13 residues long. Germline V gene lookup returns CDR1 MNHEY and CDR2 SMNVEV (reference sequence). As DNA, the CDR3 is TGTGCCAGCAGGAGACGGCAGAACACTGAAGCTTTCTTT. Translated, it gives CASRRRQNTEAFF.

V gene TRBV3-1 (or the pseudogene TRBV3-2) combines with J gene TRBJ1-2; D is uncertain. CDR1 is LGHDT, CDR2 YNNKEL, per germline (reference sequence). There are 14 residues in the CDR3. V dropped 1 base and J dropped 2 bases, with 8 bases sitting between them. The CDR3 DNA is TGTGCCAGCAGCCAAGTAGGAGGAAACTATGGCTACACCTTC. Its translation is CASSQVGGNYGYTF.

The genes are TRBV2 and TRBJ1-5; 8 bases are a match to TRBD1. From germline, CDR1 is SNHLY and CDR2 FYNNEI. Trimming at V came to 7 bases and at J to 3 bases, leaving 2 bases not matched to a gene. The CDR3 has 13 residues. The DNA for the CDR3 is TGTGCCAGCATGGGACAGGCCAATCAGCCCCAGCATTTT. Protein product: CASMGQANQPQHF.

V gene TRBV7-2 combines with J gene TRBJ2-2; TRBD2 is a possible D gene (7 bases). This CDR3 is built from 16 residues. Germline CDR1 SGHTA, CDR2 FQGNSA. V lost 8 bases to trimming and J lost 2 bases, with 18 bases between them. CDR3 residues: CASRGAGAGNTGELFF. In DNA, the CDR3 is TGTGCCAGCCGGGGGGCGGGGGCCGGTAACACCGGGGAGCTGTTTTTT. The full variable domain, rest sourced from reference TRBV7-2 and TRBJ2-2, is GAGVSQSPSNKVTEKGKDVELRCDPISGHTALYWYRQSLGQGLEFLIYFQGNSAPDKSGLPSDRFSAERTGGSVSTLTIQRTQQEDSAVYLCASRGAGAGNTGELFFGEGSRLTVL.

The chain couples TRBV5-1 to TRBJ2-5, with 9 bases fitting TRBD1. The trim removed 4 bases at V and 3 bases at J, leaving 4 bases unmatched. The length of the CDR3 is 14 residues. CDR1 is SGHRS and CDR2 is YFSETQ in the germline V gene. CDR3 sequence reads: CASSQRTGEETQYF. The CDR3 DNA reads as TGCGCCAGCAGCCAGAGGACAGGGGAAGAGACCCAGTACTTC.

This chain links TRBV9 with TRBJ2-1; 10 bases are a match to TRBD2. Germline-derived CDR1 and CDR2 are SGDLS and YYNGEE. The V gene end was trimmed by 0 bases and the J gene end by 3 bases; junction bases not matched to a gene: 12. The CDR3 spans 19 residues. CDR3 amino acids: CASSVASGGANGIYNEQFF. The DNA of the CDR3 is TGTGCCAGCAGCGTAGCCAGCGGGGGGGCCAACGGGATCTACAATGAGCAGTTCTTC.

The rearrangement uses TRBV28 and TRBJ2-4, with D possibly matching TRBD1 (5 bases). The CDR3 is 12 amino acids. Germline assignment: CDR1 MDHEN and CDR2 SYDVKM. The ends were cut back, 3 bases at V and 11 bases at J, with 11 bases in the middle. CDR3 residues: CASSLTPRVQYF. CDR3 DNA sequence: TGTGCCAGCAGTTTGACACCCAGGGTTCAGTACTTC.

CDR3 nucleotide sequence: TGTGCCTTTAGAGCAGGGGGCGCAGGTTCACCCCTCCACTTT. Translation gives CAFRAGGAGSPLHF. The chain has TRBV30 and TRBJ1-6; 8 bases are a match to TRBD1. The CDR3 length is 14 residues. The V gene end was trimmed by 7 bases and the J gene end by 9 bases; junction bases not matched to a gene: 11. Germline values: CDR1 GTSNPN, CDR2 SVGIG (reference sequence).

The chain has TRBV19 and TRBJ1-5; 8 bases agree with TRBD1. Per germline, CDR1 LNHDA and CDR2 SQIVND (reference sequence). Trimming cost V 7 bases and J 2 bases; bases outside gene matches: 4. CDR3 length equals 14 residues. The CDR3 DNA sequence: TGTGCCAGTAACTCGGGACAGGGCAATCAGCCCCAGCATTTT. This translates into CASNSGQGNQPQHF.

The chain carries TRBV15 and TRBJ1-2; D unresolved. Trimming cost V 3 bases and J 4 bases, with 12 bases left between them. The CDR3 sequence is 14 residues long. From germline, CDR1 is LNHNV and CDR2 YYDKDF (reference sequence). The CDR3 DNA reads as TGTGCCACCAGCAGGGGCAGTCTCGTCTATGGCTACACCTTC. Its translation is CATSRGSLVYGYTF.

The rearrangement joins TRBV7-3 to TRBJ2-2; tentative D call: TRBD2 (6 bases). The V gene lost 1 base and the J gene lost 0 bases, with 15 bases spanning the gap. There are 18 residues in the CDR3. From germline, CDR1 is SGHTA and CDR2 FQGTGA. The CDR3 here is CASSLKAVAGSNTGELFF. The CDR3 coding sequence is TGTGCCAGCAGCTTAAAGGCCGTCGCGGGATCGAACACCGGGGAGCTGTTTTTT.

J is TRBJ2-1 and V is TRBV7-6; D remains unclear. The CDR3 is 14 residues long. Germline V gene sequence: CDR1 SGHVS, CDR2 FNYEAQ. V shed 0 bases and J shed 2 bases, with 5 bases lying between them. In DNA, the CDR3 is TGTGCCAGCAGCTTAGCGCAGGCCTACAATGAGCAGTTCTTC. Translated: CASSLAQAYNEQFF.

This chain joins TRBV6-5 and TRBJ1-6, with D maybe TRBD1 (5 bases). V was shortened by 4 bases and J by 7 bases, with 8 bases between the two germline ends. Germline loops: CDR1 MNHEY, CDR2 SVGAGI. The CDR3 spans 13 residues. The CDR3 sequence is CASSSNRNSPLHF. CDR3 bases: TGTGCCAGCAGTTCGAACAGGAATTCACCCCTCCACTTT.

This clone has a count of ten or more. The chain carries TRBV6-5 and TRBJ1-1; 8 bases fit TRBD1. The CDR3 sequence is 14 residues long. J was trimmed by 1 base and V by 6 bases; bases with no gene match: 4. Germline V CDR1 and CDR2: MNHEY, SVGAGI. CDR3 sequence: CASSPGTGNTEAFF. CDR3 nucleotide sequence: TGTGCCAGCAGCCCCGGGACAGGGAACACTGAAGCTTTCTTT.

CDR3 bases: TGTGCCATCAGTGGTGCTAGCGAAGGTGAGCAGTTCTTC. It translates to CAISGASEGEQFF. The chain carries TRBV10-3 and TRBJ2-1, with D perhaps TRBD2 (6 bases). Trimming stripped 4 bases from V and 9 bases from J, with 13 bases between. CDR1 and CDR2 (germline): ENHRY, SYGVKD. This CDR3 has 13 residues.

This clone showed up just a few times. This rearrangement joins TRBV28 to TRBJ1-2, with 7 bases fitting TRBD1. After removal of 5 bases from V and 8 bases from J, the junction contained 8 bases not matched to a gene. This CDR3 contains 13 residues. The germline CDR1 and CDR2 sequences are MDHEN and SYDVKM. The CDR3 sequence is CASSPTGVNGYTF. The CDR3 nucleotides are TGTGCCAGCAGTCCCACAGGGGTGAACGGCTACACCTTC.

The chain combines TRBV30 with TRBJ1-1, with D uncertain. The germline V and J ends were trimmed by 4 bases and 4 bases, with 7 bases remaining between them. Germline loops: CDR1 GTSNPN, CDR2 SVGIG (reference sequence). The CDR3 has 11 amino acids. The CDR3 spells CAWKKGTEAFF. CDR3 bases: TGTGCCTGGAAGAAGGGCACTGAAGCTTTCTTT. The whole variable domain, remainder taken from reference TRBV30 and TRBJ1-1, is SQTIHQWPATLVQPVGSPLSLECTVEGTSNPNLYWYRQAAGRGLQLLFYSVGIGQISSEVPQNLSASRPQDRQFILSSKKLLLSDSGFYLCAWKKGTEAFFGQGTRLTVV.

This sequence joins TRBV12-3 or TRBV12-4 and TRBJ2-7; 10 nucleotides line up with TRBD2. The CDR3 totals 13 residues. The CDR3 nucleotides are TGTGCCAGCAGTTATAGCGGGGGGTACGTGCAGTACGTC. Its protein is CASSYSGGYVQYV.

This chain uses TRBV1 with TRBJ2-1; TRBD2, as called in the table, went unchecked against the DNA. TRBV1 is marked as a pseudogene. The CDR3 extends over 17 amino acids. The CDR3 DNA is TGCACCAGCAGCCTGTCTAGCGGGGGGTCCTCCTACAATGAGCAGTTCTTC. As protein: CTSSLSSGGSSYNEQFF.